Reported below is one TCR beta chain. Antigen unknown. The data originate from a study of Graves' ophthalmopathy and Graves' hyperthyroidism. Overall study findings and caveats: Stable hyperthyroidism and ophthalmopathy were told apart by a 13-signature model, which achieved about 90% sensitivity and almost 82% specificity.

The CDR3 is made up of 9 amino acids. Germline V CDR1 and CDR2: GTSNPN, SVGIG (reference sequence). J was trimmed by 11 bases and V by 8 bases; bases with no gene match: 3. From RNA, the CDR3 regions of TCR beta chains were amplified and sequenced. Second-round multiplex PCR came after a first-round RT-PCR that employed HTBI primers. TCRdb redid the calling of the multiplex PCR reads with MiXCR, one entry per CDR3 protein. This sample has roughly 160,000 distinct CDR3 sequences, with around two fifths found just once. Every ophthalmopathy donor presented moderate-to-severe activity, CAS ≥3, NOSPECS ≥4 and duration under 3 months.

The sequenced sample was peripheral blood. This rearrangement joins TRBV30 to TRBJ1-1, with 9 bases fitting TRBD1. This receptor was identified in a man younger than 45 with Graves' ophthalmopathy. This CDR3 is CAGQGMAFF. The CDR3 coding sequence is TGTGCCGGACAGGGGATGGCTTTCTTT.